This T cell receptor beta chain emerged from a study of OX40 agonist ivuxolimab in advanced cancers. Study overall: Prior anti-PD-1, anti-PD-L1 or anti-CTLA-4 therapy did not bar entry, and about 38% had some.

Regarding this clone: Its antigen is unknown.

Trimming cost V 0 bases and J 7 bases, with 19 bases left between them. CDR1 and CDR2 from the germline V gene are SGHDT and YYEEEE. This CDR3 has 16 amino acids. Whole-study results and caveats: Undetermined was the antigen specificity of the expanded peripheral T cells. At 0.1 to 3.0 mg/kg and by week 6, clonal expansion occurred in CD4+ and CD8+ blood T cells.

Libraries were prepared by immunoSEQ multiplex PCR; TCRdb keeps only in-frame clonotypes and omits some of them. Among 58,000 or so clones, 75% to 90% were seen once, and the ten largest hold around 13%. This receptor was obtained from an adult with an advanced solid tumor such as melanoma, head and neck, liver or kidney cancer. This chain links TRBV5-6 with TRBJ1-2; weak D call: TRBD1 (5 bases). Sequences were derived from CD4+ or CD8+ T cells sorted from blood, sampled in a trial of the OX40 agonist ivuxolimab. The CDR3 here is CASSLEISGPTIGYTF. The DNA for the CDR3 is TGTGCCAGCAGCTTGGAGATCTCAGGGCCAACCATTGGCTACACCTTC. The variable domain in full, with the rest retrieved from reference TRBV5-6 and TRBJ1-2, is DAGVTQSPTHLIKTRGQQVTLRCSPKSGHDTVSWYQQALGQGPQFIFQYYEEEERQRGNFPDRFSGHQFPNYSSELNVNALLLGDSALYLCASSLEISGPTIGYTFGSGTRLTVV.